The present TCR beta chain was sequenced within a study of beta chain features in type 1 diabetes. Study outcomes and limitations: Moderate yet significant TCRB CDR3 shortening was seen in Type 1 diabetes patients in all four CD4+ subsets.

All of the isolated RNA was reverse transcribed, so expressed TCRB transcripts were sequenced. Some clones are missing from TCRdb's copy, which holds only in-frame ones; the method was immunoSEQ multiplex PCR. The sample lists hundreds of thousands of clones; roughly an eighth were seen once. The V end was cut by 5 bases, the J end by 1 base, with 17 bases between. CDR3 size: 16 residues. Germline loops: CDR1 LGHNA, CDR2 YNFKEQ. About this clone itself: Antigen unknown.

The sequenced material came from naive CD4+ T cells from blood. The chain employs TRBV4-2 and TRBJ2-5; possibly TRBD2 for D (6 bases). The clonotype originates from a man between 18 and 35 years old with type 1 diabetes. The CDR3 DNA follows: TGTGCCAGCAGCTTGGGGGGAAGGGGAGTCCAAGAGACCCAGTACTTC. It translates to CASSLGGRGVQETQYF.